This record concerns one T cell receptor beta chain sequence. Its specificity is unknown. Here immunoSEQ multiplex PCR was the method, and the copy in TCRdb shows in-frame clones only, minus some. The repertoire has approximately 260,000 clones, 80% to 90% of them found once; the top ten carry about 1%. This sample is drawn from a study of cytomegalovirus exposure and HLA in healthy donors. Study-level results: With high specificity and sensitivity, the classifier reportedly diagnosed cytomegalovirus status. Three CMV-associated chains proved CMV antigen-specific in vitro. Cytomegalovirus-associated status was assigned to fewer than 200 TCR beta chains.

It was the approximately 110-subject validation cohort, separate from the approximately 700-subject first cohort, to which the donors belonged. This TCR was sampled from a woman aged 18-35 years in good health and CMV-seronegative. Input material: PBMCs.

As DNA, the CDR3 is TGCGCCAGCAGCGAACTTACAGGGGGCGAGCAGTACTTC. Translating it yields CASSELTGGEQYF. The chain recombines TRBV10-1 with TRBJ2-7, with 8 bases identical to TRBD1. This CDR3 spans 13 amino acids. Germline-derived CDR1 and CDR2 are WNHNN and SYGVQD (reference sequence). V was clipped by 6 bases and J by 6 bases; unmatched bases: 7.